Given below is one TCR beta chain in context. Losses at the gene ends were 7 bases for V and 0 bases for J; bases not matched to a gene: 7. The CDR3 is 15 amino acids. In germline, CDR1 is MNHEY, CDR2 SMNVEV (reference sequence). Repertoires were generated with immunoSEQ multiplex PCR, while TCRdb's copy carries only in-frame clones and drops some. There are tens of thousands of clones in the sample; about 86% occur only once, and 1.4% to 1.5% lies in the top ten. The entry originates in a study of blood T cell repertoires in COVID-19. Across the whole study: The analysed material was cDNA or gDNA that came from T cells, B-cell-depleted T cells, or PBMCs.

The receptor was derived from a woman in her sixties or seventies with acute or convalescent COVID-19. The sequencing input was peripheral blood. The chain recombines TRBV27 with TRBJ1-1, with 8 bases aligning to TRBD1. This CDR3 is CASISGGGVNTEAFF. CDR3 DNA sequence: TGTGCCAGCATCTCAGGGGGCGGGGTGAACACTGAAGCTTTCTTT.